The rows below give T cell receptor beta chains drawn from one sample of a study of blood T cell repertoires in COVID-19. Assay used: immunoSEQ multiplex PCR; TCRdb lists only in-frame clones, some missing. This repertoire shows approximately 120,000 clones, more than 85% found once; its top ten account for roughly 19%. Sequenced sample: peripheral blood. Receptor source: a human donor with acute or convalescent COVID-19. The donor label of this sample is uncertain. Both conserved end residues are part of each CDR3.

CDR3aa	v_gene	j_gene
CASSVGLAGGPGSANEQFF	TRBV19	TRBJ2-1
CASSSGTGDYGYTF	TRBV6-5	TRBJ1-2
CASSPSQAANEKLFF	TRBV7-9	TRBJ1-4
CASSLGLAGAQETQYF	TRBV6-6	TRBJ2-5
CASSLFGGSGSYEQYF	TRBV28	TRBJ2-7
CASSPGQGESGYTF	TRBV7-9	TRBJ1-2
CASSQDVQGAWTEAFF	TRBV4-2	TRBJ1-1
CASSGGRSNTGELFF	TRBV18	TRBJ2-2
CASSSPGQGALNEQFF	TRBV28	TRBJ2-1
CASSLGQGGQPQHF	TRBV7-9	TRBJ1-5
CASSLRGYRGEKLFF	TRBV27	TRBJ1-4
CASSLTSEQFF	TRBV5-6	TRBJ2-1
CASSPRLAGDRNIQYF	TRBV18	TRBJ2-4
CASSFRETQYF	TRBV7-8	TRBJ2-5